Each of the 9 T cell receptor beta chains below was sequenced from the same sample in a study of siplizumab effects on memory and regulatory T cells (dated by TCRdb to the late 2010s). Libraries were prepared through the immunoSEQ multiplex PCR assay. TCRdb obtained this table from immuneACCESS and retained in-frame rearrangements with V and J assigned. These tables miss some clones; where compared with another copy, unresolved V genes account for less than half of the shortfall, and the remainder is unexplained. The sample contains about 50,000 clones, 87% of them found a single time. Approximately 0.3% of the sample is in the top ten clones. Sequenced input: naive CD8+ T cells sorted from blood. In light of the paper, this sample's cell subset or site label describes: unstimulated naive T cells. These receptors all stem from a human donor in good health.

The genes are TRBV5-1 and TRBJ1-4, with TRBD1 matching over 7 bases. CDR1 and CDR2 (germline): SGHRS, YFSETQ. The CDR3 spans 13 residues. After removal of 4 bases from V and 6 bases from J, the junction contained 3 bases not matched to a gene. DNA for the CDR3: TGCGCCAGCAGCGAGGGGACAGATGAAAAACTGTTTTTT. Encoded protein: CASSEGTDEKLFF.

This chain links TRBV4-1 with TRBJ2-2, with TRBD1 matching 11 bases. From germline, CDR1 is MGHRA and CDR2 YSYEKL. After removal of 3 bases from V and 6 bases from J, the junction contained 9 bases not matched to a gene. The CDR3 runs to 17 residues. The DNA of the CDR3 is TGCGCCAGCAGCCATCCCCGGGACAGGGGGTATCCCGGGGAGCTGTTTTTT. This sequence encodes CASSHPRDRGYPGELFF.

The V call is TRBV2, the J call TRBJ2-1; no firm D call. Between the trimmed V and J ends, which lost 3 bases and 4 bases, there was a span of 10 bases. CDR1 and CDR2 from the germline V gene are SNHLY and FYNNEI. The CDR3 sequence is 14 residues long. The CDR3: CASSDARKYNEQFF. CDR3 nucleotide sequence: TGTGCCAGCAGTGACGCTAGGAAGTACAATGAGCAGTTCTTC.

The chain employs TRBV12-5 and TRBJ2-7; 7 bases are shared with TRBD2. Per the germline V gene, CDR1 is LGHNT and CDR2 is FRNRAP. CDR3 length: 11 amino acids. V shed 5 bases, J shed 6 bases, and the junction held 1 base outside the gene matches. The CDR3 is CASGGGVEQYF. DNA for the CDR3: TGTGCTAGTGGTGGGGGGGTCGAGCAGTACTTC.

The chain couples TRBV5-1 to TRBJ2-3; weak D call: TRBD2 (5 bases). Looked up from germline, CDR1 is SGHRS and CDR2 is YFSETQ. With 3 bases removed from V and 2 bases from J, the gap between germline ends came to 13 bases. The CDR3 sequence is 15 residues long. This chain's CDR3 is CASSSRDPYTDTQYF. The CDR3 nucleotides are TGCGCCAGCAGCTCCCGGGATCCCTACACAGATACGCAGTATTTT.

This chain connects TRBV11-2 to TRBJ2-1; D remains unclear. Trimming removed 2 bases at V and 8 bases at J, with 10 bases between. The V gene's germline CDR1 is SGHAT and CDR2 FQNNGV. The CDR3 spans 13 residues. CDR3 nucleotide sequence: TGTGCCAGCAGCTTATCCCCCGGGTATGAGCAGTTCTTC. Translating gives CASSLSPGYEQFF.

With respect to this clone: This sample includes further DNA sequences coding for the same CDR3. The chain recombines TRBV9 with TRBJ2-7; D remains unclear. V was clipped by 0 bases and J by 5 bases, with 12 bases between them. This CDR3 is 14 amino acids long. Germline CDR1 reads SGDLS; CDR2 reads YYNGEE. The CDR3 loop is CASSVGVGTHEQYF. The CDR3 region has the DNA TGTGCCAGCAGCGTAGGAGTAGGAACACACGAGCAGTACTTC.

This clone was detected once. The CDR3 sequence: CSVVVRDAERRLFF. CDR3 DNA: TGCAGCGTAGTCGTCCGGGACGCAGAAAGAAGACTGTTTTTT. The chain uses TRBV29-1 and TRBJ1-4, with D perhaps TRBD1 (5 bases). V dropped 6 bases and J dropped 13 bases, with 24 bases sitting between them. CDR1 and CDR2 (germline): SQVTM, ANQGSEA. This CDR3 is built from 14 residues.

V usage is TRBV4-1 and J usage is TRBJ1-4; D gene uncertain. CDR1 and CDR2 from the germline V gene are MGHRA and YSYEKL. Trimming stripped 0 bases from V and 0 bases from J, with 11 bases between. The CDR3 is made up of 17 amino acids. This CDR3 reads CASSQEGSVSTNEKLFF. The CDR3 bases are TGCGCCAGCAGCCAAGAGGGAAGCGTTTCAACTAATGAAAAACTGTTTTTT.